Shown below are 21 T cell receptor beta chains from a single sample sequenced in a study of T cell responses to AZD1222 COVID-19 vaccine (dated by TCRdb to the early 2020s). What this sample's time point label stands for: baseline before first vaccination. Receptors were amplified or captured by the immunoSEQ multiplex PCR assay. TCRdb carries this immuneACCESS record with in-frame sequences only. Its versions omit some clonotypes, under half of them owing to an unresolved V gene in the studies checked, with the rest unexplained. A total of some 160,000 clones appear in this sample, 85% to 95% of them only once. The top ten hold 4.4% of the sample. The sequencing here drew on peripheral blood, taken on day 0 of AZD1222 vaccination. The receptors derive from an adult in good health.

Comments on this clone: A read error is likely, as this CDR3 ends without the conserved phenylalanine or tryptophan. It is unclear where the CDR3 begins or ends on the DNA, so no DNA is shown, and the CDR3 is as TCRdb lists it. This chain uses TRBV7-9 with TRBJ1-2; the table gives TRBD1 as D, unverified against the DNA. Germline V gives CDR1 SEHNR, CDR2 FQNEAQ (reference sequence). The CDR3 is 12 amino acids in total, end residues counted. Here the CDR3 reads CASSLTSGAAGI.

This chain connects TRBV18 to TRBJ2-1; perhaps TRBD1 as D (6 bases). The CDR3 is 14 amino acids. Germline lookup yields CDR1 KGHSH and CDR2 LQKENI. Between the trimmed V and J ends, which lost 3 bases and 4 bases, there was a span of 10 bases. CDR3 residues: CASSPWTDYNEQFF. In nucleotides, the CDR3 is TGTGCCAGCTCACCCTGGACAGATTACAATGAGCAGTTCTTC.

The chain links TRBV19 to TRBJ1-6; 7 bases map to TRBD1. CDR1 and CDR2 (germline): LNHDA, SQIVND (reference sequence). Germline trimming cut 0 bases from V and 13 bases from J; bases unmatched to any gene: 6. CDR3 length: 14 amino acids. CDR3 DNA sequence: TGTGCCAGTAGTATAGAGGCCCTGACAGGGCCCCTCCACTTT. Its translation: CASSIEALTGPLHF.

V is TRBV6-2 or TRBV6-3 and J is TRBJ1-1; D not resolved. The germline V gene has CDR1 MNHEY and CDR2 SVGEGT. Trimming left V 6 bases short and J 1 base short, with 9 bases between. The CDR3 loop spans 13 amino acids. CDR3 residues: CASSLWGNTEAFF. The CDR3, as DNA: TGTGCCAGCAGCCTCTGGGGGAACACTGAAGCTTTCTTT.

The genes are TRBV6-5 and TRBJ1-4; no definite D call. Germline V gene data show CDR1 as MNHEY and CDR2 as SVGAGI. With 2 bases removed from V and 5 bases from J, the gap between germline ends came to 6 bases. The CDR3 consists of 13 residues. The CDR3 bases are TGTGCCAGCAGTTACGACCGCAATGAAAAACTGTTTTTT. Translating gives CASSYDRNEKLFF.

In nucleotides, the CDR3 is TGTGCCAGCAGCTTGGCCCGGACAGGGCACTATGGCTACACCTTC. This codes for CASSLARTGHYGYTF. This sequence joins TRBV7-3 and TRBJ1-2; 8 bases are a match to TRBD1. This CDR3 has 15 residues. Trimming at V came to 3 bases and at J to 3 bases, leaving 6 bases not matched to a gene. Germline-derived CDR1 and CDR2 are SGHTA and FQGTGA. The full variable domain, with the rest looked up from reference TRBV7-3 and TRBJ1-2, is GAGVSQTPSNKVTEKGKYVELRCDPISGHTALYWYRQSLGQGPEFLIYFQGTGAADDSGLPNDRFFAVRPEGSVSTLKIQRTERGDSAVYLCASSLARTGHYGYTFGSGTRLTVV.

The rearrangement joins TRBV19 to TRBJ1-1; TRBD1 matches 9 bases. The J segment lost 5 bases and the V segment lost 5 bases, leaving 12 bases of the junction unmatched. Germline V gene data show CDR1 as LNHDA and CDR2 as SQIVND (reference sequence). The CDR3 is made up of 16 amino acids. The CDR3 region is CASSPGQGRSGTEAFF. For the CDR3, the DNA is TGTGCCAGTAGTCCCGGACAGGGGAGGTCGGGAACTGAAGCTTTCTTT.

Here the CDR3 reads CAISEPAGGAAETQYF. In nucleotides, the CDR3 is TGTGCCATCAGTGAGCCGGCTGGGGGGGCGGCGGAGACCCAGTACTTC. This sequence joins TRBV10-3 and TRBJ2-5, with D perhaps matching TRBD2 (7 bases). Germline V gene data show CDR1 as ENHRY and CDR2 as SYGVKD. The CDR3 length is 16 residues. V was trimmed by 2 bases and J by 5 bases, leaving 18 bases between them.

The CDR3 sequence: CASSSTGDNYGYTF. As DNA, the CDR3 is TGCGCCAGCAGCTCGACAGGGGATAACTATGGCTACACCTTC. The chain joins TRBV5-1 to TRBJ1-2; 8 bases map to TRBD1. The CDR3 loop spans 14 amino acids. V trimming: 3 bases; J trimming: 1 base; junction bases outside the gene matches: 2. Germline-derived CDR1 and CDR2 are SGHRS and YFSETQ.

The V gene is TRBV2, the J gene TRBJ2-5, with 8 bases that match TRBD2. The CDR3 is made up of 17 amino acids. V lost 8 bases to trimming and J lost 2 bases; unmatched junction nucleotides: 16. Germline V lookup: CDR1 SNHLY, CDR2 FYNNEI. CDR3 nucleotides: TGTGCCAGCCTCCCATACCCTATAGCGGGGCCGCAAGAGACCCAGTACTTC. Translating it yields CASLPYPIAGPQETQYF.

J is TRBJ1-2 and V is TRBV27, with TRBD1 matching 7 bases. The CDR3 extends over 14 amino acids. The junction had 5 bases not matched to a gene; V was cut back by 3 bases and J by 4 bases. The germline gives CDR1 MNHEY, CDR2 SMNVEV (reference sequence). CDR3 in DNA: TGTGCCAGCAGTTTTGGGGGACAGCCCTATGGCTACACCTTC. The encoded protein is CASSFGGQPYGYTF.

J is TRBJ2-1 and V is TRBV3-1 (or the pseudogene TRBV3-2); either TRBD1 or TRBD2 may fit D (5 bases each). Germline assignment: CDR1 LGHDT and CDR2 YNNKEL (reference sequence). The CDR3 is 12 residues long. Trimming left V 5 bases short and J 14 bases short, with 16 bases between. The CDR3 nucleotides are TGTGCCAGCAGCAGCTTAGGGACCGTCGAGTTCTTC. Translating it yields CASSSLGTVEFF.

The V call is TRBV7-2, the J call TRBJ2-1; TRBD2 aligns across 7 bases. In germline, CDR1 is SGHTA, CDR2 FQGNSA. The ends lost 5 bases at V and 6 bases at J; junction bases unmatched: 7. The CDR3 totals 14 residues. The CDR3 spells CASSLGGFGNEQFF. CDR3 sequence (DNA): TGTGCCAGCAGCCTCGGGGGGTTCGGCAATGAGCAGTTCTTC.

The CDR3, as DNA: TGTGCCAGCAGTGATAGTTTTGGGACTAGCGGGAGAAACGAGCAGTACTTC. This translates into CASSDSFGTSGRNEQYF. The chain combines TRBV25-1 with TRBJ2-7; 14 bases align to TRBD2. This CDR3 region has 17 residues. Germline values: CDR1 MGHDK, CDR2 SYGVNS. The V gene end was trimmed by 3 bases and the J gene end by 5 bases; junction bases not matched to a gene: 9.

This chain connects TRBV2 to TRBJ1-1; 11 bases match TRBD1. Unmatched junction bases numbered 6, after V lost 8 bases and J lost 1 base. The CDR3 loop spans 15 amino acids. Germline lookup yields CDR1 SNHLY and CDR2 FYNNEI. DNA for the CDR3: TGTGCCAGCGGTCCCGGGACAGGGGGGAACACTGAAGCTTTCTTT. Translating it yields CASGPGTGGNTEAFF.

The CDR3 DNA sequence: TGTGCCAGCAGTCCAGGTGGGCGGTTAAATCAGCCCCAGCATTTT. Translated: CASSPGGRLNQPQHF. The chain has TRBV28 and TRBJ1-5; D gene unclear. Germline lookup yields CDR1 MDHEN and CDR2 SYDVKM. V was pared by 5 bases and J by 4 bases, with 15 bases between. The CDR3 runs 15 residues. The variable domain in full, completed from reference TRBV28 and TRBJ1-5, reads DVKVTQSSRYLVKRTGEKVFLECVQDMDHENMFWYRQDPGLGLRLIYFSYDVKMKEKGDIPEGYSVSREKKERFSLILESASTNQTSMYLCASSPGGRLNQPQHFGDGTRLSIL.

The CDR3: CASTEGQNTGELFF. CDR3 nucleotide sequence: TGTGCCAGCACCGAGGGACAGAACACCGGGGAGCTGTTTTTT. The chain uses TRBV27 and TRBJ2-2, with a tentative D call TRBD1 (6 bases). CDR3 length: 14 residues. CDR1 is MNHEY and CDR2 is SMNVEV in the germline V gene (reference sequence). V lost 7 bases and J 1 base, leaving 10 bases between the germline ends.

The rearrangement uses TRBV6-5 and TRBJ2-1; D not resolved. Trimming shortened V by 0 bases and J by 10 bases, and 19 bases separated the two germline ends. The CDR3 consists of 16 residues. Germline V gives CDR1 MNHEY, CDR2 SVGAGI. The CDR3 spells CASSYSKPGHRREQFF. The CDR3 DNA reads TGTGCCAGCAGTTACTCGAAACCGGGCCACCGAAGGGAGCAGTTCTTC.

The chain employs TRBV6-4 and TRBJ2-2; 10 bases line up with TRBD2. Germline assignment: CDR1 MRHNA and CDR2 SNTAGT. The CDR3 covers 19 residues. V shed 5 bases, J shed 6 bases, and the junction held 18 bases outside the gene matches. CDR3 nucleotides: TGTGCCAGCAGTCCTGGACAGGGACTAGCGAATTCTAGGGCCGGGGAGCTGTTTTTT. This encodes CASSPGQGLANSRAGELFF.

The rearrangement joins TRBV13 to TRBJ2-7; 14 bases fit TRBD2. J was trimmed by 4 bases and V by 3 bases; bases with no gene match: 2. CDR1 and CDR2 (germline): PRHDT, FYEKMQ (reference sequence). The CDR3 runs 15 residues. As DNA, the CDR3 is TGTGCCAGCAGCTTGACTAGCGGGAGGGCATACGAGCAGTACTTC. Protein sequence: CASSLTSGRAYEQYF.

The V gene is TRBV6-2 or TRBV6-3, the J gene TRBJ2-1; 12 nucleotides align to TRBD2. This CDR3 contains 16 residues. V shed 4 bases and J 4 bases; nucleotides not matched to a gene: 5. CDR1 and CDR2 from the germline V gene are MNHEY and SVGEGT. CDR3 protein: CASSSRTSGEYNEQFF. CDR3 nucleotides: TGTGCCAGCAGTTCGAGGACTAGCGGGGAATACAATGAGCAGTTCTTC.